This passage covers 4 T cell receptor beta chains from one sample sequenced in a study of blood T cell repertoires in COVID-19. This table comes from immunoSEQ multiplex PCR, and its TCRdb copy is limited to in-frame clones, with some not included. Among hundreds of thousands of clones listed, about 90% were seen once. The sample consisted of PBMCs or T cells enriched from blood (not recorded which). The receptors come from a woman in her 30s who had recovered from COVID-19.

The chain joins TRBV5-4 to TRBJ1-1; TRBD1 might be the D (6 bases). There are 14 residues in the CDR3. Germline V gene data show CDR1 as SGHNT and CDR2 as YYREEE (reference sequence). Trimming removed 3 bases at V and 1 base at J, with 10 bases between. CDR3 coding DNA: TGTGCCAGCAGCTCGGGAGGGGGGAACACTGAAGCTTTCTTT. This codes for CASSSGGGNTEAFF.

This chain links TRBV30 with TRBJ2-7; TRBD1 agrees at 10 bases. This CDR3 comprises 13 residues. J lost 6 bases, V lost 1 base, and 3 bases had no gene match. The germline V gene has CDR1 GTSNPN and CDR2 SVGIG (reference sequence). CDR3 region: CAWSGGQGIEQYF. DNA for the CDR3: TGTGCCTGGAGTGGGGGACAGGGGATCGAGCAGTACTTC.

The chain combines TRBV7-9 with TRBJ1-1; D unclear. Trimming shortened V by 7 bases and J by 2 bases, and 14 bases separated the two germline ends. The germline gives CDR1 SEHNR, CDR2 FQNEAQ (reference sequence). This CDR3 is built from 14 residues. The CDR3 loop reads CASNPGAVNTEAFF. As DNA, the CDR3 is TGTGCCAGCAACCCCGGCGCGGTCAACACTGAAGCTTTCTTT.

V and J are TRBV24-1 and TRBJ1-6; D is unclear. The CDR3 has 24 residues. Looked up from germline, CDR1 is KGHDR and CDR2 is SFDVKD. Trimming cost V 0 bases and J 9 bases, with 38 bases left between them. The DNA for the CDR3 is TGTGCCACCAGTGATTTGCACAGTGCTTCTTGGCCACCTGCTCTCGGAAGTTGTAGTTCACCCCTCCACTTT. Residues: CATSDLHSASWPPALGSCSSPLHF.